Following are 24 T cell receptor beta chains from one sample sequenced in a study of cytomegalovirus exposure and HLA in healthy donors. The primer mix had 60 Vbeta and 13 Jbeta primers. Here immunoSEQ multiplex PCR was the method, and the copy in TCRdb shows in-frame clones only, minus some. Here the sample spans 130,000 to 150,000 clones, 84% being singletons. The sample consisted of PBMCs. Source of these receptors: a boy between 2 and 10 years old in good health and CMV-seronegative.

The CDR3: CASSQDYRYYGYTF. In DNA, the CDR3 is TGCGCCAGCAGCCAAGATTACAGGTACTATGGCTACACCTTC. The rearrangement uses TRBV4-3 and TRBJ1-2; D may be TRBD1 (5 bases). Trimming took off 0 bases at V and 3 bases at J, with 8 bases between the two ends. This CDR3 comprises 14 residues. Germline V lookup: CDR1 LGHNA, CDR2 YSLEER.

The J gene is TRBJ2-7, the V gene TRBV6-6, with D hard to call. This CDR3 spans 14 amino acids. Trimming removed 6 bases from V and 6 bases from J, with 18 bases in between. Germline values: CDR1 MNHNY, CDR2 SVGAGI (reference sequence). This CDR3 reads CASSSPPLSSEQYF. As DNA, the CDR3 is TGTGCCAGCAGCTCCCCCCCCCTGAGTTCCGAGCAGTACTTC.

The chain employs TRBV20-1 and TRBJ2-5; the D is unclear. CDR3 length: 11 residues. The V gene's germline CDR1 is DFQATT and CDR2 SNEGSKA (reference sequence). The germline V and J ends were trimmed by 6 bases and 2 bases, with 7 bases remaining between them. CDR3 protein: CSALRQETQYF. The CDR3 DNA is TGCAGTGCCCTGAGGCAAGAGACCCAGTACTTC.

The chain is built from TRBV18 and TRBJ2-1; weak D call: TRBD1 (6 bases). This CDR3 is 15 amino acids long. V was pared by 1 base and J by 2 bases, with 9 bases between. Germline V gene lookup returns CDR1 KGHSH and CDR2 LQKENI. The CDR3 DNA sequence: TGTGCCAGCTCACCACTACAGGGCACCTACAATGAGCAGTTCTTC. It translates to CASSPLQGTYNEQFF.

The chain employs TRBV6-5 and TRBJ1-5; no reliable D call. Germline CDR1 and CDR2: MNHEY and SVGAGI. The CDR3 has 15 amino acids. V shed 2 bases and J shed 5 bases, with 13 bases lying between them. CDR3 protein: CASSYPPRGDQPQHF. DNA for the CDR3: TGTGCCAGCAGTTACCCCCCGCGTGGAGATCAGCCCCAGCATTTT.

This sequence joins TRBV11-2 and TRBJ1-2, with a tentative D call TRBD1 (6 bases). The V and J ends lost 1 base and 4 bases respectively, with 19 bases between them. Germline V gives CDR1 SGHAT, CDR2 FQNNGV. This CDR3 region has 17 residues. The CDR3 reads CASSLGTATDEPYGYTF. DNA of the CDR3: TGTGCCAGCAGCTTAGGGACAGCTACTGACGAACCCTATGGCTACACCTTC.

The V and J genes are TRBV27 and TRBJ2-1; 7 nucleotides match TRBD2. CDR1 is MNHEY and CDR2 is SMNVEV in the germline V gene (reference sequence). J gave up 0 bases and V 3 bases, and 5 bases lay outside the gene matches. The CDR3 has 16 amino acids. As DNA, the CDR3 is TGTGCCAGCAGTTTTACGCGGGGGACCTCCTACAATGAGCAGTTCTTC. Residues: CASSFTRGTSYNEQFF.

The rearrangement links TRBV7-3 to TRBJ2-1, with TRBD2 matching 13 bases. Germline V gives CDR1 SGHTA, CDR2 FQGTGA. This CDR3 comprises 16 residues. Trimming at V came to 1 base and at J to 6 bases, leaving 3 bases not matched to a gene. The CDR3 DNA sequence: TGTGCCAGCAGCTTAAAAGGGACTAGCGGGACCAATGAGCAGTTCTTC. Its protein is CASSLKGTSGTNEQFF.

The genes are TRBV7-9 and TRBJ2-3; 11 positions match TRBD2. The length of the CDR3 is 18 residues. Unmatched junction bases numbered 12, after V lost 3 bases and J lost 4 bases. Germline V gives CDR1 SEHNR, CDR2 FQNEAQ (reference sequence). CDR3 DNA sequence: TGTGCCAGCAGCTTTGGGGATAGCGGGAGGGCCCGTGCAGATACGCAGTATTTT. Protein product: CASSFGDSGRARADTQYF.

The chain combines TRBV6-4 with TRBJ1-2; D call uncertain. Germline lookup yields CDR1 MRHNA and CDR2 SNTAGT. Trimming removed 0 bases at V and 8 bases at J, with 10 bases between. The CDR3 is made up of 13 amino acids. The DNA for the CDR3 is TGTGCCAGCAGTGACTCTGTGGGCCGGGGCTACACCTTC. Translating it yields CASSDSVGRGYTF.

The gene calls are TRBV2 and TRBJ1-3; no firm D call. This CDR3 is 13 amino acids long. Germline V lookup: CDR1 SNHLY, CDR2 FYNNEI. Deletions cut 3 bases from V and 7 bases from J, with 10 bases between. For the CDR3, the DNA is TGTGCCAGCAGTGATCGGGTTGACAACACCATATATTTT. This translates into CASSDRVDNTIYF.

The chain recombines TRBV6-5 with TRBJ1-3; D is unclear. There are 15 residues in the CDR3. Between the trimmed V and J ends, which lost 2 bases and 0 bases, there was a span of 8 bases. Germline CDR1 and CDR2: MNHEY and SVGAGI. CDR3 bases: TGTGCCAGCAGTTACGGGGAGAGCTCTGGAAACACCATATATTTT. Its translation: CASSYGESSGNTIYF.

The V and J genes are TRBV6-1 and TRBJ1-5; TRBD1 is a possible D gene (5 bases). CDR1 MNHNS and CDR2 SASEGT come from the germline V gene. V shed 3 bases and J shed 5 bases, with 14 bases lying between them. CDR3 length equals 15 residues. CDR3 region: CASSDRGVGHQPQHF. CDR3 nucleotide sequence: TGTGCCAGCAGTGACCGGGGGGTGGGCCATCAGCCCCAGCATTTT.

V and J are TRBV28 and TRBJ2-3; TRBD2 aligns across 9 bases. CDR3 length: 14 amino acids. Germline CDR1 is MDHEN and CDR2 is SYDVKM. After removal of 5 bases from V and 6 bases from J, the junction contained 6 bases not matched to a gene. The CDR3 loop is CASSPSGKGDTQYF. CDR3 nucleotide sequence: TGTGCCAGCAGTCCTAGCGGGAAGGGGGATACGCAGTATTTT.

V usage is TRBV2 and J usage is TRBJ2-5; 9 nucleotides match TRBD2. Germline CDR1 and CDR2: SNHLY and FYNNEI. Trimming at V came to 6 bases and at J to 3 bases, leaving 8 bases not matched to a gene. The CDR3 extends over 15 amino acids. The CDR3 spells CASRNAVAGEETQYF. CDR3 DNA sequence: TGTGCCAGCAGGAATGCGGTAGCGGGGGAAGAGACCCAGTACTTC.

This clone has a single count. The chain has TRBV19 and TRBJ2-5, with 9 bases that match TRBD1. CDR1 and CDR2 (germline): LNHDA, SQIVND (reference sequence). The trim removed 5 bases at V and 1 base at J, leaving 5 bases unmatched. CDR3 length equals 15 residues. The CDR3 protein is CASSPGTGSQETQYF. The CDR3 DNA follows: TGTGCCAGTAGTCCGGGGACAGGGAGCCAAGAGACCCAGTACTTC.

This clone has just a few counts. In DNA form, the CDR3 reads TGTGCCAGCAGTGGACTAGCGGGTATAGCCAAAAACATTCAGTACTTC. Translating it yields CASSGLAGIAKNIQYF. This rearrangement joins TRBV28 to TRBJ2-4; 11 bases agree with TRBD2. The CDR3 length is 16 residues. V was pared by 5 bases and J by 0 bases, with 3 bases of the junction left unmatched. Germline V lookup: CDR1 MDHEN, CDR2 SYDVKM.

In its sample, this clone was seen a few times. This chain uses TRBV5-6 with TRBJ2-7; no definite D call. The CDR3 has 11 amino acids. Germline loops: CDR1 SGHDT, CDR2 YYEEEE. V was cut by 4 bases and J by 0 bases, with 2 bases left in between. The CDR3 loop reads CASSHSYEQYF. In DNA, the CDR3 is TGTGCCAGCAGCCACTCCTACGAGCAGTACTTC. Looking up the rest from reference TRBV5-6 and TRBJ2-7 gives the full variable domain: DAGVTQSPTHLIKTRGQQVTLRCSPKSGHDTVSWYQQALGQGPQFIFQYYEEEERQRGNFPDRFSGHQFPNYSSELNVNALLLGDSALYLCASSHSYEQYFGPGTRLTVT.

The chain is built from TRBV7-6 and TRBJ2-7; D ambiguous. This CDR3 has 18 residues. The V gene's germline CDR1 is SGHVS and CDR2 FNYEAQ. V lost 3 bases and J 2 bases, leaving 23 bases between the germline ends. CDR3 sequence: CASSLRSSGTVPTYEQYF. CDR3 nucleotide sequence: TGTGCCAGCAGCTTGAGAAGTTCCGGTACAGTTCCAACCTACGAGCAGTACTTC.

The J gene is TRBJ2-7, the V gene TRBV2; 7 nucleotides align to TRBD2. Trimming removed 5 bases from V and 6 bases from J; junction bases left unmatched: 10. The CDR3 extends over 14 amino acids. The germline CDR1 and CDR2 sequences are SNHLY and FYNNEI. CDR3 sequence (DNA): TGTGCCAGCAGTTTGGGGGGGAGGGTCTCCGAGCAGTACTTC. As protein: CASSLGGRVSEQYF.

The chain joins TRBV7-9 to TRBJ1-1; D may be TRBD1 (5 bases). There are 14 residues in the CDR3. The V gene's germline CDR1 is SEHNR and CDR2 FQNEAQ (reference sequence). Trimming cost V 3 bases and J 12 bases, with 20 bases left between them. The CDR3: CASSFTSGGGTTFF. Written as DNA, the CDR3 is TGTGCCAGCAGCTTTACCAGCGGGGGGGGAACAACTTTCTTT.

V usage is TRBV7-9 and J usage is TRBJ1-2, with D possibly matching TRBD1 (6 bases). Trimming removed 5 bases at V and 4 bases at J, with 14 bases between. The CDR3 spans 14 residues. CDR1 and CDR2 from the germline V gene are SEHNR and FQNEAQ (reference sequence). The chain's CDR3 is CASSISTGTYGYTF. The CDR3 DNA reads TGTGCCAGCAGCATCTCGACAGGAACCTATGGCTACACCTTC.

This chain links TRBV7-3 with TRBJ2-1; 12 bases are shared with TRBD2. The CDR3 spans 21 residues. Germline V gene data show CDR1 as SGHTA and CDR2 as FQGTGA. Trimming took 5 bases from V and 5 from J; bases not matched to a gene: 22. This chain's CDR3 is CASSMWRLELAGGQRHNEQFF. The CDR3 DNA reads as TGTGCCAGCAGCATGTGGCGGCTAGAACTAGCGGGAGGCCAAAGGCACAATGAGCAGTTCTTC. The full variable domain, with the rest looked up from reference TRBV7-3 and TRBJ2-1, is GAGVSQTPSNKVTEKGKYVELRCDPISGHTALYWYRQSLGQGPEFLIYFQGTGAADDSGLPNDRFFAVRPEGSVSTLKIQRTERGDSAVYLCASSMWRLELAGGQRHNEQFFGPGTRLTVL.

The chain recombines TRBV27 with TRBJ1-1; TRBD1 might be the D (5 bases). Trimming took 1 base from V and 0 from J, leaving 9 bases between them. Germline V CDR1 and CDR2: MNHEY, SMNVEV (reference sequence). The length of the CDR3 is 15 residues. Here the CDR3 reads CASSLWGGMNTEAFF. As DNA, the CDR3 is TGTGCCAGCAGTTTATGGGGGGGTATGAACACTGAAGCTTTCTTT.